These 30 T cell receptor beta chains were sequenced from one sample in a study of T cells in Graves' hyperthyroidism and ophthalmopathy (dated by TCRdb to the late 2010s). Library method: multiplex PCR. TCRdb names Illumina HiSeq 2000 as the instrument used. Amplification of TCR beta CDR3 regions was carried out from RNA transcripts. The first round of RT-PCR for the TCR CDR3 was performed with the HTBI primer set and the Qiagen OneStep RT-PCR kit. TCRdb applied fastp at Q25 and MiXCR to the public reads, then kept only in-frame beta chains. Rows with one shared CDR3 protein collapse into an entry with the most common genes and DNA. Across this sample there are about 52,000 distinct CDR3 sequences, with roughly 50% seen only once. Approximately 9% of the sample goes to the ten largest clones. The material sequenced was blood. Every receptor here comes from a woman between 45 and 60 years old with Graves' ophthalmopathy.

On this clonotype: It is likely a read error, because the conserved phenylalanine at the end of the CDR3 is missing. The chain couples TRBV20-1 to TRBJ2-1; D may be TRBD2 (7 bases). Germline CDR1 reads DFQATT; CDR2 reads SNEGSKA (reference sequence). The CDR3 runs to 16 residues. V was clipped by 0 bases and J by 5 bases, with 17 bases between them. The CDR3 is CSARDKTAGHHNEQFC. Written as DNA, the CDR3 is TGCAGTGCTAGAGATAAGACAGCGGGACACCACAATGAGCAGTTCTGC.

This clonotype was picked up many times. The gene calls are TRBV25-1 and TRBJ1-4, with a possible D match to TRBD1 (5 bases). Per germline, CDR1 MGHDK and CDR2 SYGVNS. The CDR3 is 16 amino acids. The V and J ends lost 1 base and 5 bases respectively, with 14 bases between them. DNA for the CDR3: TGTGCCAGCAGTGAATTTCCGGGGGACTACAATGAAAAACTGTTTTTT. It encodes CASSEFPGDYNEKLFF.

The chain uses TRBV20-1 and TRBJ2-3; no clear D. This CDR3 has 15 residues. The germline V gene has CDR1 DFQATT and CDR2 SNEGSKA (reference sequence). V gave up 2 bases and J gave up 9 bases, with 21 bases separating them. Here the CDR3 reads CSARPPAVGKETQYF. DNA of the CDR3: TGCAGTGCTAGACCACCCGCCGTGGGGAAGGAGACGCAGTATTTT.

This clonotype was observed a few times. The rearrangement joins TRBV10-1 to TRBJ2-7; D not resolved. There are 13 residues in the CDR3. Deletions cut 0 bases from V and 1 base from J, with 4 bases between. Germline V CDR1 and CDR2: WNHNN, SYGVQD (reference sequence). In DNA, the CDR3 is TGCGCCAGCAGTGAGTCACGGTCCTACGAGCAGTACTTC. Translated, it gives CASSESRSYEQYF.

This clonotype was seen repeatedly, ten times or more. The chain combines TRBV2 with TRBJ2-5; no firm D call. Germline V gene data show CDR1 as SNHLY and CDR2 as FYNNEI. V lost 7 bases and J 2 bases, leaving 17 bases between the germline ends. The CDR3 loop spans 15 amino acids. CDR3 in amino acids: CASNPRSPTQETQYF. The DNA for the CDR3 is TGTGCCAGCAATCCGCGGTCCCCCACTCAAGAGACCCAGTACTTC.

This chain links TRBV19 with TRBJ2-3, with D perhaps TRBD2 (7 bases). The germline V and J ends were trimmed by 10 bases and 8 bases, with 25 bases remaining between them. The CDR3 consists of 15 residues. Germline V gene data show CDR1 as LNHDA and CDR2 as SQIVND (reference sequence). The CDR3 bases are TGTGCCAATCAGGAGAGGGGGGGGGGCCAAGGTACGCAGTATTTT. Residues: CANQERGGGQGTQYF.

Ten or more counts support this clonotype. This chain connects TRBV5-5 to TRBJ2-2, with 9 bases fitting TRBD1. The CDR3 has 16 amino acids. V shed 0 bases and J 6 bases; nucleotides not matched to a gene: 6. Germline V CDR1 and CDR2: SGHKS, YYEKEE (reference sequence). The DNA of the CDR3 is TGTGCCAGCAGCTTGGTGGGGACAGGGAAGGCCGGGGAGCTGTTTTTT. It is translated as CASSLVGTGKAGELFF. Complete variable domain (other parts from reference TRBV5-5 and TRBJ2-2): DAGVTQSPTHLIKTRGQQVTLRCSPISGHKSVSWYQQVLGQGPQFIFQYYEKEERGRGNFPDRFSARQFPNYSSELNVNALLLGDSALYLCASSLVGTGKAGELFFGEGSRLTVL.

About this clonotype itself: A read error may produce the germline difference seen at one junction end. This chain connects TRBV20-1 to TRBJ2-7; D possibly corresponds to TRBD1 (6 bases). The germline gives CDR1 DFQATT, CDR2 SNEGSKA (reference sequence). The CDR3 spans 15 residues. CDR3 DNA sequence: TGCAGTGCTAGAGATGGGGGATTCGGACAGCCCCAGCAGTACTTT. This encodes CSARDGGFGQPQQYF.

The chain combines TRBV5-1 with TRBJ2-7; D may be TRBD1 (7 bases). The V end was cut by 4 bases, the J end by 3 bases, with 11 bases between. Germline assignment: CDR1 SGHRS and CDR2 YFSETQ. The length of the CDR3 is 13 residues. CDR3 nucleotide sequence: TGCGCCAGCAGCGCGGGACAGAACTACGAGCAGTACTTC. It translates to CASSAGQNYEQYF.

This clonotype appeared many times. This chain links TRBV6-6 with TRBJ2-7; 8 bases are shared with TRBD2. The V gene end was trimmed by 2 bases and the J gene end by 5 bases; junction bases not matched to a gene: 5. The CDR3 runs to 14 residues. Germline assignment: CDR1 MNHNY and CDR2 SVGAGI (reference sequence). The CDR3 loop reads CASSYVAGSDEQYF. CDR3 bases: TGTGCCAGCAGTTACGTAGCGGGATCAGACGAGCAGTACTTC.

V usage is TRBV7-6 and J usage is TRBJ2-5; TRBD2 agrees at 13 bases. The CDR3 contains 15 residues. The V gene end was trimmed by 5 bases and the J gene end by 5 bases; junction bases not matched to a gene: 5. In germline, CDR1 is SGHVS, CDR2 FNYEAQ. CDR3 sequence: CASSRTSGSSETQYF. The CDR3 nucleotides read TGTGCCAGCAGCCGGACTAGCGGGAGCAGCGAGACCCAGTACTTC. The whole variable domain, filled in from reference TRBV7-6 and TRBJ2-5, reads GAGVSQSPRYKVTKRGQDVALRCDPISGHVSLYWYRQALGQGPEFLTYFNYEAQQDKSGLPNDRFSAERPEGSISTLTIQRTEQRDSAMYRCASSRTSGSSETQYFGPGTRLLVL.

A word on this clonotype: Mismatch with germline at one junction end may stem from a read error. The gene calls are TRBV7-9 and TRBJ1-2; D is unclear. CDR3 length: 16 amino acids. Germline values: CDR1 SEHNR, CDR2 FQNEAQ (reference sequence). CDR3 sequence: CASSSPPAPANYGYTF. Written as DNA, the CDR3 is TGTGCTAGCAGCTCCCCCCCGGCCCCGGCAAACTATGGCTACACCTTC.

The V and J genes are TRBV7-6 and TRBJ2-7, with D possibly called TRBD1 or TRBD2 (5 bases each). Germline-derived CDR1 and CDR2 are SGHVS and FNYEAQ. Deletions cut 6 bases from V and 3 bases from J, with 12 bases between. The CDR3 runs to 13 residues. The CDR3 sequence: CASSAGDDYEQYF. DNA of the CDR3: TGTGCCAGCAGTGCTGGGGACGACTACGAGCAGTACTTC.

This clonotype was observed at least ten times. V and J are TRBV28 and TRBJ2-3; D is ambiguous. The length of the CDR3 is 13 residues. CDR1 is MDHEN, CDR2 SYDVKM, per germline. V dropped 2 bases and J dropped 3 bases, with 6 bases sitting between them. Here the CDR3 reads CASSLVGTDTQYF. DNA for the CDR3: TGTGCCAGCAGTTTAGTGGGGACAGATACGCAGTATTTT.

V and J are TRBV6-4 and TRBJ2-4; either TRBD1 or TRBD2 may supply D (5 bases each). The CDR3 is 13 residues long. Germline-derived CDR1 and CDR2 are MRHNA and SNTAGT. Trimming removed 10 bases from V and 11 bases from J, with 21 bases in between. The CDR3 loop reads CATGAVAKSFQYF. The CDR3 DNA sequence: TGTGCCACCGGGGCCGTAGCCAAAAGCTTTCAGTACTTC.

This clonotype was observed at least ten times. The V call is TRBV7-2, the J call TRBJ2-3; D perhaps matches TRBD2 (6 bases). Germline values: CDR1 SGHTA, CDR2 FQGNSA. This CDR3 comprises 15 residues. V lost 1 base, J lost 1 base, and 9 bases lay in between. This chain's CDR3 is CASSLGGVRTDTQYF. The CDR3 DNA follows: TGTGCCAGCAGCTTAGGGGGGGTACGCACAGATACGCAGTATTTT.

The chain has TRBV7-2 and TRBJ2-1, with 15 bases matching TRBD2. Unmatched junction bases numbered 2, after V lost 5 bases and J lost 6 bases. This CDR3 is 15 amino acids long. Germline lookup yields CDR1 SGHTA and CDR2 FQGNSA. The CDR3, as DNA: TGTGCCAGCAGCCAGGGACTAGCGGGGGGCAATGAGCAGTTCTTC. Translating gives CASSQGLAGGNEQFF. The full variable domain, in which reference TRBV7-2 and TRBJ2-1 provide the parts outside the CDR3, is GAGVSQSPSNKVTEKGKDVELRCDPISGHTALYWYRQSLGQGLEFLIYFQGNSAPDKSGLPSDRFSAERTGGSVSTLTIQRTQQEDSAVYLCASSQGLAGGNEQFFGPGTRLTVL.

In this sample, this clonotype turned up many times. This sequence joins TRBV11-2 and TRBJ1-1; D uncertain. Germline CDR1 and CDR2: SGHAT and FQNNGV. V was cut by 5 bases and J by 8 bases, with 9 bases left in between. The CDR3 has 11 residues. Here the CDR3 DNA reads TGTGCCAGCAGCGGCGGGAGAGAAGCTTTCTTT. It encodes CASSGGREAFF.

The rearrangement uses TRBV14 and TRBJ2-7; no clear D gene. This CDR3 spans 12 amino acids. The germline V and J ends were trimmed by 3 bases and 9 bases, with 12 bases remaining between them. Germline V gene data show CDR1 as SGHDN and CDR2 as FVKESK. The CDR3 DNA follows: TGTGCCAGCAGCCAGACGGTCTGCGGGCAGTACTTC. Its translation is CASSQTVCGQYF.

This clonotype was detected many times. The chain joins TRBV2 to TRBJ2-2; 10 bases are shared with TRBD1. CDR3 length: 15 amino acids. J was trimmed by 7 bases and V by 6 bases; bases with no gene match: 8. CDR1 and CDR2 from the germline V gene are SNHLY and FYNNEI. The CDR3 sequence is CASSARQGAVGELFF. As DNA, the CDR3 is TGTGCCAGCAGCGCCCGACAGGGGGCTGTCGGGGAGCTGTTTTTT.

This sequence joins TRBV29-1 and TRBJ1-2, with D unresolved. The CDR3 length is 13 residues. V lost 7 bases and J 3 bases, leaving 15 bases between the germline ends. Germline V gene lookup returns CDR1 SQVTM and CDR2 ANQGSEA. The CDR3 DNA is TGCAGCGCTGGCGGTCCCTTTGACTATGGCTACACCTTC. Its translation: CSAGGPFDYGYTF.

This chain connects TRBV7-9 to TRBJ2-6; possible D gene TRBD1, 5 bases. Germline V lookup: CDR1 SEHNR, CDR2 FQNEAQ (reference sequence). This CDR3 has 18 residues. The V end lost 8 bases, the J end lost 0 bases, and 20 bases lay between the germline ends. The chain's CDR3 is CASSPLRIDSSGANVLTF. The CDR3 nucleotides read TGTGCCAGCTCACCTCTCAGGATAGACAGCTCTGGGGCCAACGTCCTGACTTTC.

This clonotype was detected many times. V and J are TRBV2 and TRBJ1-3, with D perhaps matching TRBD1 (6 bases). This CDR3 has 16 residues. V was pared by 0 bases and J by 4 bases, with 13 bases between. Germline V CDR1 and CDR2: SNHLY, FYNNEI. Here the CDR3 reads CASSEAGAQVGNTIYF. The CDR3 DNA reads TGTGCCAGCAGTGAAGCGGGGGCCCAAGTCGGAAACACCATATATTTT.

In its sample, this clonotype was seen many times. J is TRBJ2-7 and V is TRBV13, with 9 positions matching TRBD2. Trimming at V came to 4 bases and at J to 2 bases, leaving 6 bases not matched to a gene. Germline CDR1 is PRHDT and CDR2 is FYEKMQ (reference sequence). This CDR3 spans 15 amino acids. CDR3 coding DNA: TGTGCCAGCAGCTCCTCACAGCGGGGGGCCTACGAGCAGTACTTC. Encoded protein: CASSSSQRGAYEQYF.

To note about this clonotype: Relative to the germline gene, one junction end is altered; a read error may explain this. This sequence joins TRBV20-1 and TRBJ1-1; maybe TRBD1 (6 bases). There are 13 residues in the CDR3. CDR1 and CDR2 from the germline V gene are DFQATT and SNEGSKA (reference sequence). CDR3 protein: CRPHRDQNAEAFF. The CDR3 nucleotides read TGCAGACCGCACAGGGACCAGAACGCTGAAGCTTTCTTT.

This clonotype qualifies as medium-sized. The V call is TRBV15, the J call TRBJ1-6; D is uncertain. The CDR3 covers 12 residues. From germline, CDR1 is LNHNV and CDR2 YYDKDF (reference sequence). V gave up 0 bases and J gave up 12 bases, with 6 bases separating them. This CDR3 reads CATSRELGPLHF. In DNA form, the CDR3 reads TGTGCCACCAGCAGAGAGTTGGGACCCCTCCACTTT.

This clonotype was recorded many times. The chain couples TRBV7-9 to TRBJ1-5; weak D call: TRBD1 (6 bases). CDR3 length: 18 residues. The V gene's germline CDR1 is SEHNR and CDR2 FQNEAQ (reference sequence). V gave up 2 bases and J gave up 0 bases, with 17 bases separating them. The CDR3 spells CASSLHSPGEYSNQPQHF. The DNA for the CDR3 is TGTGCCAGCAGCTTACACTCTCCAGGGGAATATAGCAATCAGCCCCAGCATTTT. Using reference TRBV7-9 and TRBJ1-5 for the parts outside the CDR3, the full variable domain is DTGVSQNPRHKITKRGQNVTFRCDPISEHNRLYWYRQTLGQGPEFLTYFQNEAQLEKSRLLSDRFSAERPKGSFSTLEIQRTEQGDSAMYLCASSLHSPGEYSNQPQHFGDGTRLSIL.

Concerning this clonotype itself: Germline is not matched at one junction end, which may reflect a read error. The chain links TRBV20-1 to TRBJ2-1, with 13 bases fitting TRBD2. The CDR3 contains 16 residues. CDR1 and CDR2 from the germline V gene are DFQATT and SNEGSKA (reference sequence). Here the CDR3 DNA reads TGCAGTGCTGAGGTGACTAGCGGGAGGTCCTACAGTGAGCAGTTCTTC. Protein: CSAEVTSGRSYSEQFF.

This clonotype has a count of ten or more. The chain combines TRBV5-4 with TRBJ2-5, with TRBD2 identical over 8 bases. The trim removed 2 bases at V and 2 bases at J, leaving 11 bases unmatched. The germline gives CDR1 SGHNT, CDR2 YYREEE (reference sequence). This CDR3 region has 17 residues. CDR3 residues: CASSLIAGLAFQETQYF. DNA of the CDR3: TGTGCCAGCAGCTTAATAGCGGGGTTGGCCTTTCAAGAGACCCAGTACTTC.

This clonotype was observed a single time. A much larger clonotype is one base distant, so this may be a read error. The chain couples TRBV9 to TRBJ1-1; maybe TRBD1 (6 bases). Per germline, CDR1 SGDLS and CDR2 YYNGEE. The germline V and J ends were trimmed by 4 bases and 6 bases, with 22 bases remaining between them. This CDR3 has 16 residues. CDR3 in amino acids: CASSQGLWTAVPEAFF. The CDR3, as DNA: TGTGCCAGCAGCCAAGGTCTATGGACAGCTGTCCCTGAAGCTTTCTTT.